The source of this TCR beta chain is a study of identical twins. Using its own MiXCR run on the 5' RACE reads, TCRdb lists one record per CDR3 protein. The repertoire holds hundreds of thousands of distinct CDR3 sequences, with over 9% as singletons. Trimming removed 4 bases at V and 0 bases at J, with 16 bases between. This CDR3 region has 16 residues. CDR1 and CDR2 from the germline V gene are SGHRS and YFSETQ. Only a few counts were recorded for this clonotype. These records were also assigned to another study, of yellow fever vaccine responses in identical twins.

The sample comprised PBMCs. The chain carries TRBV5-1 and TRBJ1-1, with a possible D match to TRBD1 (6 bases). The receptor was derived from a woman under 30 in good health. The CDR3 region has the DNA TGCGCCAGCAGCCCCTTTACGACAGGAGTGAACACTGAAGCTTTCTTT. Amino acid sequence: CASSPFTTGVNTEAFF.